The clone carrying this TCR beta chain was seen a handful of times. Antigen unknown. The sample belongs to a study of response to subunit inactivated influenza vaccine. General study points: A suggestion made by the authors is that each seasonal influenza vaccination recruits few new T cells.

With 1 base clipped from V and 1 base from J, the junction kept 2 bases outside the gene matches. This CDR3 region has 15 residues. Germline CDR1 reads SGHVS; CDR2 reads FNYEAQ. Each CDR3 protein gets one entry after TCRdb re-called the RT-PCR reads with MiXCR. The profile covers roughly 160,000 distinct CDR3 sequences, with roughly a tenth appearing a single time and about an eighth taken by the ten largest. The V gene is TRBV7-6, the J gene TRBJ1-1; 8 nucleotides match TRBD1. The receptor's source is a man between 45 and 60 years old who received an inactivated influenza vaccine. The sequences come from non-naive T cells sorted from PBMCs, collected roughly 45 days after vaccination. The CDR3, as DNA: TGTGCCAGCAGCTTAGGGACAGGGACGAACACTGAAGCTTTCTTT. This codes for CASSLGTGTNTEAFF.